The 22 T cell receptor beta chains below were found in one sample sequenced in a study of T-cell memory formation after mild COVID-19. MiXCR was run by TCRdb on the 5' RACE reads, yielding one entry per CDR3 protein. The sample lists approximately 300,000 distinct CDR3 sequences, approximately 15% occurring once. The specimen sequenced was PBMCs or a T cell subset sorted from them (not recorded which). All receptors come from a man younger than 35 who had mild COVID-19 (a few samples of this study predate the infection). Cell type and time point are not known.

The genes are TRBV24-1 and TRBJ1-5, with D tentatively TRBD1 (5 bases). The CDR3 spans 17 residues. Per germline, CDR1 KGHDR and CDR2 SFDVKD. V lost 4 bases to trimming and J lost 0 bases, with 15 bases between them. CDR3 region: CATSESGSLVSNQPQHF. The CDR3 nucleotides read TGTGCCACCAGTGAATCAGGGAGCTTAGTTAGCAATCAGCCCCAGCATTTT.

This clonotype was found many times. This chain links TRBV7-2 with TRBJ2-5; a weak D match, TRBD1 (5 bases). Trimming left V 5 bases short and J 3 bases short, with 10 bases between. The CDR3 sequence is 13 residues long. Germline V gives CDR1 SGHTA, CDR2 FQGNSA. This chain's CDR3 is CASSRQGEETQYF. The CDR3, as DNA: TGTGCCAGCAGCCGGCAGGGCGAAGAGACCCAGTACTTC.

The chain links TRBV7-3 to TRBJ1-1; possibly TRBD1 for D (5 bases). CDR3 size: 12 residues. Per germline, CDR1 SGHTA and CDR2 FQGTGA. The germline V and J ends were trimmed by 6 bases and 3 bases, with 8 bases remaining between them. The CDR3 sequence is CASRGGDTEAFF. The CDR3 nucleotides are TGTGCCAGCAGGGGAGGGGACACTGAAGCTTTCTTT.

The rearrangement uses TRBV11-1 and TRBJ2-4; no clear D gene. Germline CDR1 is SGHAT and CDR2 is FQDESV (reference sequence). Trimming stripped 3 bases from V and 3 bases from J, with 6 bases between. The CDR3 spans 13 residues. As DNA, the CDR3 is TGTGCCAGCAGCTTTGCGGACAAAAACATTCAGTACTTC. As protein: CASSFADKNIQYF.

This clonotype was observed a few times. V gene TRBV24-1 combines with J gene TRBJ1-1; D gene unclear. V was trimmed by 4 bases and J by 5 bases, leaving 10 bases between them. Germline assignment: CDR1 KGHDR and CDR2 SFDVKD. There are 13 residues in the CDR3. Here the CDR3 reads CATSEPGGTEAFF. The CDR3 DNA follows: TGTGCCACCAGTGAGCCAGGAGGGACTGAAGCTTTCTTT.

The chain uses TRBV11-2 and TRBJ1-6; TRBD1 is a possible D gene (5 bases). CDR3 length equals 14 residues. The germline V and J ends were trimmed by 5 bases and 5 bases, with 10 bases remaining between them. From germline, CDR1 is SGHAT and CDR2 FQNNGV. Here the CDR3 DNA reads TGTGCCAGCAGCCTACGGGGCGATAATTCACCCCTCCACTTT. Amino acid sequence: CASSLRGDNSPLHF.

The genes are TRBV6-2 or TRBV6-3 and TRBJ2-1, with D possibly being TRBD1 (8 bases). The CDR3 runs 14 residues. Germline values: CDR1 MNHEY, CDR2 SVGEGT. Trimming removed 5 bases from V and 7 bases from J, with 15 bases in between. CDR3 nucleotides: TGTGCCAGCAGTCCCGACAGGGGAGGGAATGAGCAGTTCTTC. Translated, it gives CASSPDRGGNEQFF.

This clonotype was seen more than once but under ten times. The rearrangement uses TRBV7-3 and TRBJ2-2, with TRBD2 identical over 13 bases. This CDR3 has 15 amino acids. Germline V gene sequence: CDR1 SGHTA, CDR2 FQGTGA. V trimming: 5 bases; J trimming: 7 bases; junction bases outside the gene matches: 4. This chain's CDR3 is CASSTTSGGYGELFF. CDR3 DNA sequence: TGTGCCAGCAGCACGACTAGCGGGGGGTACGGGGAGCTGTTTTTT.

The rearrangement joins TRBV6-2 or TRBV6-3 to TRBJ2-3, with D possibly being TRBD1 (5 bases). This CDR3 is 15 amino acids long. Looked up from germline, CDR1 is MNHEY and CDR2 is SVGEGT. V lost 2 bases, J lost 2 bases, and 11 bases lay in between. As DNA, the CDR3 is TGTGCCAGCAGTTACGTGGGGCCTACCACAGATACGCAGTATTTT. Protein: CASSYVGPTTDTQYF.

The chain couples TRBV7-9 to TRBJ1-5; 7 bases are shared with TRBD1. CDR1 SEHNR and CDR2 FQNEAQ come from the germline V gene (reference sequence). V lost 0 bases and J lost 5; bases outside the gene matches: 4. There are 15 residues in the CDR3. The CDR3 sequence is CASSLATGMDQPQHF. The CDR3 DNA is TGTGCCAGCAGCTTAGCGACAGGGATGGATCAGCCCCAGCATTTT.

This clonotype showed up many times. The J gene is TRBJ2-5, the V gene TRBV4-3, with a weak D call TRBD2 (5 bases). The CDR3 length is 16 residues. CDR1 and CDR2 (germline): LGHNA, YSLEER. With 0 bases removed from V and 2 bases from J, the gap between germline ends came to 13 bases. This chain's CDR3 is CASSQETGSTQETQYF. CDR3 bases: TGCGCCAGCAGCCAAGAAACGGGGAGTACTCAAGAGACCCAGTACTTC.

The rearrangement uses TRBV11-2 and TRBJ2-1; the D gene could be TRBD1 or TRBD2 (5 bases each). Germline V gene data show CDR1 as SGHAT and CDR2 as FQNNGV. The V gene lost 5 bases and the J gene lost 1 base, with 18 bases spanning the gap. CDR3 length: 17 amino acids. CDR3 protein: CASSLLFPGSSYNEQFF. As DNA, the CDR3 is TGTGCCAGCAGCCTCCTCTTCCCAGGGAGTTCCTACAATGAGCAGTTCTTC.

This clonotype was seen a few times. The chain links TRBV29-1 to TRBJ2-7, with 11 bases fitting TRBD1. Germline assignment: CDR1 SQVTM and CDR2 ANQGSEA. This CDR3 has 14 amino acids. With 7 bases clipped from V and 4 bases from J, the junction kept 9 bases outside the gene matches. The CDR3 DNA reads TGCAGCGCCCAGTTGGACAGGGGGCGGTACGAGCAGTACTTC. Translation gives CSAQLDRGRYEQYF.

The table lists this clonotype with many counts. The rearrangement joins TRBV30 to TRBJ2-5; tentative D call: TRBD2 (5 bases). The CDR3 runs 13 residues. Trimming removed 3 bases at V and 1 base at J, with 9 bases between. The germline V gene encodes CDR1 GTSNPN and CDR2 SVGIG (reference sequence). The CDR3, as DNA: TGTGCCTGGAGAGCGGCAGCCCAAGAGACCCAGTACTTC. Translation gives CAWRAAAQETQYF.

There are a few counts of this clonotype. The rearrangement links TRBV9 to TRBJ2-5; the match to TRBD1 covers 8 bases. The CDR3 is 17 amino acids. From germline, CDR1 is SGDLS and CDR2 YYNGEE. V lost 5 bases and J lost 0; bases outside the gene matches: 12. The CDR3 DNA follows: TGTGCCAGCAGTCCTCCCTCAGGGGGCGTAAACCAAGAGACCCAGTACTTC. This gives the protein CASSPPSGGVNQETQYF. The full variable domain, rest sourced from reference TRBV9 and TRBJ2-5, is DSGVTQTPKHLITATGQRVTLRCSPRSGDLSVYWYQQSLDQGLQFLIQYYNGEERAKGNILERFSAQQFPDLHSELNLSSLELGDSALYFCASSPPSGGVNQETQYFGPGTRLLVL.

Many counts were recorded for this clonotype. This chain uses TRBV5-1 with TRBJ2-7; the match to TRBD2 covers 10 bases. The J segment lost 2 bases and the V segment lost 2 bases, leaving 1 base of the junction unmatched. Per germline, CDR1 SGHRS and CDR2 YFSETQ. This CDR3 comprises 14 residues. The CDR3 nucleotides are TGCGCCAGCAGCTTTAGCGGGGGGCCCTACGAGCAGTACTTC. It encodes CASSFSGGPYEQYF.

This clonotype was seen a handful of times. This sequence joins TRBV24-1 and TRBJ2-5; D unclear. Germline V gene data show CDR1 as KGHDR and CDR2 as SFDVKD. This CDR3 has 17 amino acids. Trimming removed 4 bases at V and 6 bases at J, with 23 bases between. The CDR3 coding sequence is TGTGCCACCAGTGACCGGCAGTCTCTCGGGTTGGGGAAGACCCAGTACTTC. This gives the protein CATSDRQSLGLGKTQYF.

The chain has TRBV27 and TRBJ1-2, with D tentatively TRBD1 (6 bases). Germline CDR1 MNHEY, CDR2 SMNVEV (reference sequence). The CDR3 consists of 15 residues. Deletions cut 6 bases from V and 1 base from J, with 15 bases between. CDR3 nucleotides: TGTGCCAGCAGGAAGGGGGACAACTTTAACTATGGCTACACCTTC. Translating gives CASRKGDNFNYGYTF.

The chain has TRBV2 and TRBJ1-1; the match to TRBD1 covers 10 bases. The CDR3 length is 16 residues. Germline V lookup: CDR1 SNHLY, CDR2 FYNNEI. The trim removed 6 bases at V and 0 bases at J, leaving 7 bases unmatched. CDR3 protein: CASRAKGQGMNTEAFF. The CDR3 region has the DNA TGTGCCAGCAGAGCTAAGGGACAGGGGATGAACACTGAAGCTTTCTTT.

The chain joins TRBV7-2 to TRBJ2-1; 10 bases are a match to TRBD1. V gave up 4 bases and J gave up 8 bases; unmatched junction bases: 11. This CDR3 contains 16 residues. Germline loops: CDR1 SGHTA, CDR2 FQGNSA. CDR3: CASSSMTGGAGYEQFF. The CDR3 DNA reads TGTGCCAGCAGCTCCATGACAGGGGGCGCAGGGTATGAGCAGTTCTTC.

This clonotype appeared many times. This chain links TRBV24-1 with TRBJ2-5; D is perhaps TRBD1 or TRBD2 (5 bases each). The CDR3 runs 14 residues. Per germline, CDR1 KGHDR and CDR2 SFDVKD. Trimming stripped 1 base from V and 1 base from J, with 6 bases between. CDR3 protein: CATSDLGTQETQYF. The CDR3 nucleotides read TGTGCCACCAGTGATTTAGGGACCCAAGAGACCCAGTACTTC.

The CDR3 sequence is CASSLYVQETQYF. CDR3 nucleotide sequence: TGTGCCAGCAGCTTATACGTCCAAGAGACCCAGTACTTC. The V and J genes are TRBV7-9 and TRBJ2-5; D unresolved. The CDR3 is 13 residues long. Trimming removed 2 bases from V and 1 base from J, with 5 bases in between. CDR1 and CDR2 from the germline V gene are SEHNR and FQNEAQ (reference sequence).